This paragraph covers one TCR beta chain sequence. Following a re-call of the 5' RACE reads, TCRdb has one entry per CDR3 protein and lacks DNA. Across just over 300,000 distinct CDR3 sequences, the top ten clones capture about 5% of the sample. This entry is derived from a study of monozygotic twins with inflammatory bowel disease. The germline CDR1 and CDR2 sequences are DFQATT and SNEGSKA (reference sequence). This CDR3 contains 15 residues. The chain joins TRBV20-1 to TRBJ2-2; TCRdb designates TRBD1, a call that cannot be tested without DNA. The receptor was derived from a human donor with ulcerative colitis or Crohn's disease, or a healthy co-twin of an affected twin (not recorded which). The source material was blood. The CDR3: CSAKGPGSNTGELFF.